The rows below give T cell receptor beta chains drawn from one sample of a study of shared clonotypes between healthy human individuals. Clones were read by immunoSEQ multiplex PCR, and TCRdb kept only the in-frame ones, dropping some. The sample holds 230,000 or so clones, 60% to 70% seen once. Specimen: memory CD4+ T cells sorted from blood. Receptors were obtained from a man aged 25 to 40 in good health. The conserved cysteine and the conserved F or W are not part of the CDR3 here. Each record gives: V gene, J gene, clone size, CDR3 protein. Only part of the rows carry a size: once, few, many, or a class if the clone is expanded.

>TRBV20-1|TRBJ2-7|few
RRSGSYEQY
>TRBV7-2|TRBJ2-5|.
ASSRDRQETQY
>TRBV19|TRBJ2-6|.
ASSRDHEANVLT
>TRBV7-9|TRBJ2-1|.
ASSPVPGLQQF
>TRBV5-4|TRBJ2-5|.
ASSFSGREGETQY
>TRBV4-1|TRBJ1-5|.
ASSQDVSAGGVGLNQPQH
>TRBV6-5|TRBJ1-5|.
ASRSEGGAYQPQH
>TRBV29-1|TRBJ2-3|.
SVQTSGSTDTQY
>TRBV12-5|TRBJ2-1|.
ASGLGIRGGDEQF
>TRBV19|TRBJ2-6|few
ASSLWASGANVLT
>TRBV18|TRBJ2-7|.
ASSPPQGLALYEQY
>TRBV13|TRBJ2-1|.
ASSSSYGPNNEQF
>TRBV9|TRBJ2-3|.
ASSPRGLAGGPGTQY
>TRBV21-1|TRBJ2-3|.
ASSKEGAPIPSDTQY
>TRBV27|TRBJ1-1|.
ASTPAGTPNTEAF
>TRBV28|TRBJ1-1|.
ASSLVEVGAGAF
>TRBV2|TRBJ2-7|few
ASSIDGSYEQY
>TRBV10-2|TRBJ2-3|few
ASSSSSDTQY
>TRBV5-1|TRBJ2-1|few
ASREPAGGSYNEQF
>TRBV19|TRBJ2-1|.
ASTSLWKSSYNEQF
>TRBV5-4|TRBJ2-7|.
ASSLGQSEQY
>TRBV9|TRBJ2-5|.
ASSGDSGWETQY
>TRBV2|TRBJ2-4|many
ASSTGTGKNIQY
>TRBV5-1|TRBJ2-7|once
ASSLRGATTSAAYEQY
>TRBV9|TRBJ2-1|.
ASSPLGGNSYNEQF
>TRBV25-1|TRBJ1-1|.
ASSEWNTEAF
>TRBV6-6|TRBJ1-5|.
ASSEDREPQPQH
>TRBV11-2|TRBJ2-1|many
ASSLDRAGRGYNEQF
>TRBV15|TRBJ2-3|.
ATSLMRGVTDTQY
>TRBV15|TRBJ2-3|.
ATSRGPDTQY
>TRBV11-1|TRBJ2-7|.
ASSLMLSSYEQY
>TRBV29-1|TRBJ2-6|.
SVDGGSGANVLT
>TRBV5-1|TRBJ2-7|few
ASSLRGQAYEQY
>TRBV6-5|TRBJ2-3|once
ASSYRGGSTDTQY